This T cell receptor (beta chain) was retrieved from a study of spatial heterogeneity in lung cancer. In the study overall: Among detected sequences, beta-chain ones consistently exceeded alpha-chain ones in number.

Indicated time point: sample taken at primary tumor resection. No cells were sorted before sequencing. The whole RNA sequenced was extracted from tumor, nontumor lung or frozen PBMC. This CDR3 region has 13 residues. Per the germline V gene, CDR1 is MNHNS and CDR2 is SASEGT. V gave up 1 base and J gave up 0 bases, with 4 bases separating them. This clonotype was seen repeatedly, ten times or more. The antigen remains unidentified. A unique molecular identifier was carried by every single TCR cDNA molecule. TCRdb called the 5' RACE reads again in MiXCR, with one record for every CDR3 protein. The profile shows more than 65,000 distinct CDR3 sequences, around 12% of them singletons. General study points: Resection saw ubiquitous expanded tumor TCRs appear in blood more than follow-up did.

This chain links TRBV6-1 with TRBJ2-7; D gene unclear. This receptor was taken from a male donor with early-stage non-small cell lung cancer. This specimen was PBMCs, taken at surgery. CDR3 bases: TGTGCCAGCAGTGAAGTTGGCTCCTACGAGCAGTACTTC. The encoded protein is CASSEVGSYEQYF.